This T cell receptor (beta chain) was captured in a study of cytomegalovirus exposure and HLA in healthy donors. General study points: The productive fraction for most TCR beta V segments was about 90% or about 30% in an earlier analysis.

The PCR ran on 60 Vbeta and 13 Jbeta primers. Assay used: immunoSEQ multiplex PCR; TCRdb lists only in-frame clones, some missing. The sample shows under 150,000 clones, over 65% of them seen only once. In regard to this clone: No antigen is known for it.

Germline lookup yields CDR1 LNHDA and CDR2 SQIVND (reference sequence). The CDR3 sequence is 15 residues long. V lost 3 bases and J lost 5; bases outside the gene matches: 8. The rearrangement links TRBV19 to TRBJ2-7; 9 bases agree with TRBD1. The TCR sequence derives from a male donor in good health and CMV-seronegative. The sample comprised PBMCs. The CDR3 loop reads CASSIMGQGFHEQYF. DNA of the CDR3: TGTGCCAGTAGTATTATGGGACAGGGCTTTCACGAGCAGTACTTC.